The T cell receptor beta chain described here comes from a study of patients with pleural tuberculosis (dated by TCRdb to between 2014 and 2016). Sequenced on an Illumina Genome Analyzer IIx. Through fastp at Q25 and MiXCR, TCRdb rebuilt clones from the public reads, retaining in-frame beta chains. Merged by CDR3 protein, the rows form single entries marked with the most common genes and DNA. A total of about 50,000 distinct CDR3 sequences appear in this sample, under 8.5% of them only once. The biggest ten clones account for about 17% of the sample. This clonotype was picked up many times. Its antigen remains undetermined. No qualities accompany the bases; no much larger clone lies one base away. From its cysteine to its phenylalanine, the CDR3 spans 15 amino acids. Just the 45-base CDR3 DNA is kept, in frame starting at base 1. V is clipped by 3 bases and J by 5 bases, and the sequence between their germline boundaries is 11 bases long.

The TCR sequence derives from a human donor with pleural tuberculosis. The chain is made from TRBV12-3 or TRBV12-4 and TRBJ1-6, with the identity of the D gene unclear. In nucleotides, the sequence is TGTGCCAGCAGTTTGGAGGCCCCTAATAATTCACCCCTCCACTTT. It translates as CASSLEAPNNSPLHF.